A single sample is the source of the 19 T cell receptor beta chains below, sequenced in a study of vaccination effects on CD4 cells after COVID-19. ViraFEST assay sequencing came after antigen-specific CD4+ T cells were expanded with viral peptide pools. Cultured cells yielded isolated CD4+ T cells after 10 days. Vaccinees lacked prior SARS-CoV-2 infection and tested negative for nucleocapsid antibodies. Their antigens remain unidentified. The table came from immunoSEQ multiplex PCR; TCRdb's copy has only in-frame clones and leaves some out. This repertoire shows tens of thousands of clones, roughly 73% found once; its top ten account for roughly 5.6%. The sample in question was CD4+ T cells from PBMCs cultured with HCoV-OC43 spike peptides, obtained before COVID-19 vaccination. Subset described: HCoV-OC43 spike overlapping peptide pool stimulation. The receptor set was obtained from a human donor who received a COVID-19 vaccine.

This chain's CDR3 is CASSLGGQDTQYF. DNA for the CDR3: TGTGCCAGCAGCTTAGGGGGGCAAGATACGCAGTATTTT. The V and J genes are TRBV13 and TRBJ2-3; TRBD1 is a possible D gene (5 bases). V was shortened by 0 bases and J by 5 bases, with 6 bases between the two germline ends. The CDR3 covers 13 residues. CDR1 is PRHDT, CDR2 FYEKMQ, per germline (reference sequence).

The CDR3 DNA follows: TGTGCTAGTGGTTTGGTACTCGGGACGGATGGAAACACCATATATTTT. Translation gives CASGLVLGTDGNTIYF. This sequence joins TRBV12-5 and TRBJ1-3; D may be TRBD1 (5 bases). Trimming took 0 bases from V and 3 from J, leaving 12 bases between them. The CDR3 has 16 amino acids. Looked up from germline, CDR1 is LGHNT and CDR2 is FRNRAP.

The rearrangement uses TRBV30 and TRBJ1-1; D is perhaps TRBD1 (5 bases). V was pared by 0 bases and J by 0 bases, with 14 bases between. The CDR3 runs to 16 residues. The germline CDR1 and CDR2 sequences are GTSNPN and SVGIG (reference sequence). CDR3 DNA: TGTGCCTGGAGTGTCTCGAGGGGAGGGATGAACACTGAAGCTTTCTTT. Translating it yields CAWSVSRGGMNTEAFF.

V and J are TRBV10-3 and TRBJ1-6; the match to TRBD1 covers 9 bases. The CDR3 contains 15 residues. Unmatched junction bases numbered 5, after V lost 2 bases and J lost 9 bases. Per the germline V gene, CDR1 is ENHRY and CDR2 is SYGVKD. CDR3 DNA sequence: TGTGCCATCAGTGAGCGGACAGGGGAATTTTCACCCCTCCACTTT. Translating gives CAISERTGEFSPLHF.

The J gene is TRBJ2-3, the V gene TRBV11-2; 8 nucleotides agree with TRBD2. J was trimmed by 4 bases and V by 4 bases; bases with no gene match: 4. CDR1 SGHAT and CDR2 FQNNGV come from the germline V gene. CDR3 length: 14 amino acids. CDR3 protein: CASSSPRGADTQYF. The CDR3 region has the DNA TGTGCCAGCAGCTCCCCGCGGGGGGCAGATACGCAGTATTTT.

CDR3 nucleotides: TGCGCCAGCAGCCCACAGGGGCACATCATGAACACTGAAGCTTTCTTT. It codes for CASSPQGHIMNTEAFF. J is TRBJ1-1 and V is TRBV5-1; 7 bases are a match to TRBD1. This CDR3 contains 16 residues. CDR1 and CDR2 from the germline V gene are SGHRS and YFSETQ. The junction had 9 bases not matched to a gene; V was cut back by 4 bases and J by 0 bases.

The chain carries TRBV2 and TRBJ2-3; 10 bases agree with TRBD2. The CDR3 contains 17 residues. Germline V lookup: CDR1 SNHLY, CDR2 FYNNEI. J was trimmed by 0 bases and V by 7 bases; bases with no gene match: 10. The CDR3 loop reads CASTLFGLAESTDTQYF. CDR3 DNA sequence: TGTGCCAGCACCCTTTTCGGACTAGCGGAGAGCACAGATACGCAGTATTTT.

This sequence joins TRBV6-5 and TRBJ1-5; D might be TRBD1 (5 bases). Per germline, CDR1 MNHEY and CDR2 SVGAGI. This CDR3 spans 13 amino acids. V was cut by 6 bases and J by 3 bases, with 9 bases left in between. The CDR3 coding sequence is TGTGCCAGCAGCAGGGTGAACAATCAGCCCCAGCATTTT. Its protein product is CASSRVNNQPQHF.

The CDR3 bases are TGTGCCACCAGCAGGGATTCCACAGGGTCGGTAGAGACCCAGTACTTC. As protein: CATSRDSTGSVETQYF. This sequence joins TRBV15 and TRBJ2-5; D possibly corresponds to TRBD1 (6 bases). The V and J ends lost 3 bases and 4 bases respectively, with 18 bases between them. From germline, CDR1 is LNHNV and CDR2 YYDKDF (reference sequence). The CDR3 extends over 16 amino acids.

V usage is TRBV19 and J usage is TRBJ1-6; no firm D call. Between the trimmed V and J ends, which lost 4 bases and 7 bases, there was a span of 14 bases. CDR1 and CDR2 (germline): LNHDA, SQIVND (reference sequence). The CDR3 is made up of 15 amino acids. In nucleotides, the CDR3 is TGTGCCAGTAGTAGGGCCTCCTTTGGGAATTCACCCCTCCACTTT. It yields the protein CASSRASFGNSPLHF.

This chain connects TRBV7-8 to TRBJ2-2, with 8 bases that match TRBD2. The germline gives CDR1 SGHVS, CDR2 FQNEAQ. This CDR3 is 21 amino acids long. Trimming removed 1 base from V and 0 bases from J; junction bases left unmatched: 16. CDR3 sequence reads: CASSLERWPGLEVPNTGELFF. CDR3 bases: TGTGCCAGCAGCTTAGAAAGGTGGCCGGGACTAGAGGTTCCGAACACCGGGGAGCTGTTTTTT.

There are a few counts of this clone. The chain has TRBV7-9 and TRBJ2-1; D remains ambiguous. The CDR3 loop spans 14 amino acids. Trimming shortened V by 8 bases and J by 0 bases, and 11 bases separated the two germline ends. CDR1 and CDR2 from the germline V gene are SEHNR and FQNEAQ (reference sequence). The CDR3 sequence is CASRSQSSYNEQFF. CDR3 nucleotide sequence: TGTGCCAGCCGAAGCCAGAGCTCCTACAATGAGCAGTTCTTC.

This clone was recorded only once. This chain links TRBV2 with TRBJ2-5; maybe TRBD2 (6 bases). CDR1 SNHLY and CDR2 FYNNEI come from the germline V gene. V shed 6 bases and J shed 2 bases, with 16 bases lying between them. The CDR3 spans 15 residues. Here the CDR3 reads CASRVGRTLQETQYF. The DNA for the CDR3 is TGTGCCAGCAGAGTCGGGAGAACCTTACAAGAGACCCAGTACTTC.

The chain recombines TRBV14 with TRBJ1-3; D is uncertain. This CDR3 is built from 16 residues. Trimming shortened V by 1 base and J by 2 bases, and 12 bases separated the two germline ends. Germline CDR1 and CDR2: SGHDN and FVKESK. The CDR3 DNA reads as TGTGCCAGCAGCCAAGTCTTCAGTTCACCTGGAAACACCATATATTTT. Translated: CASSQVFSSPGNTIYF.

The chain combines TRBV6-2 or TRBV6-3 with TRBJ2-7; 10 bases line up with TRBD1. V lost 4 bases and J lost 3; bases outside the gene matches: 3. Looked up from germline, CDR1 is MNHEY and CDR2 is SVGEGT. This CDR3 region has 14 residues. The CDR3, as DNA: TGTGCCAGCAGTTGGGACAGGGGATTCTACGAGCAGTACGTC. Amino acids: CASSWDRGFYEQYV.

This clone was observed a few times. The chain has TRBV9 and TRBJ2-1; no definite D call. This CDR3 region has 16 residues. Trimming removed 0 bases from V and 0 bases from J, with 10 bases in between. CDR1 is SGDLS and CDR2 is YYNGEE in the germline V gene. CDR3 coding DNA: TGTGCCAGCAGCGTAGGTGGGGTCAGCTCCTACAATGAGCAGTTCTTC. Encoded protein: CASSVGGVSSYNEQFF.

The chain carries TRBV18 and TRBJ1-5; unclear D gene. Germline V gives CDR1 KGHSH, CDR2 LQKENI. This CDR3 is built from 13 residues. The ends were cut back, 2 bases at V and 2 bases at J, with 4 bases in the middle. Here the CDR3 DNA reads TGTGCCAGCTCACCAGGGGGCAATCAGCCCCAGCATTTT. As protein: CASSPGGNQPQHF.

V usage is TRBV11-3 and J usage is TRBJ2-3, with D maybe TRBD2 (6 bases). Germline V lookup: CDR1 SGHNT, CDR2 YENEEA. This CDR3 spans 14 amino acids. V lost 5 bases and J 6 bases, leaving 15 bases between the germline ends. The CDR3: CASSQAGSVDTQYF. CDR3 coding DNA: TGTGCCAGCAGCCAAGCGGGTAGCGTGGATACGCAGTATTTT. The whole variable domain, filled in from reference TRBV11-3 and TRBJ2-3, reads EAGVVQSPRYKIIEKKQPVAFWCNPISGHNTLYWYLQNLGQGPELLIRYENEEAVDDSQLPKDRFSAERLKGVDSTLKIQPAELGDSAVYLCASSQAGSVDTQYFGPGTRLTVL.

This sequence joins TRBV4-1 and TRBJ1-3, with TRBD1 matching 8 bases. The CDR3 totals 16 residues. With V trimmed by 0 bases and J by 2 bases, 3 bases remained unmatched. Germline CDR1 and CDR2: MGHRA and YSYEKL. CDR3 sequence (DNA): TGCGCCAGCAGCCAAGACGACAGGGGAGCTGGAAACACCATATATTTT. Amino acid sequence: CASSQDDRGAGNTIYF.